A single sample is the source of the 32 T cell receptor beta chains below, sequenced in a study of CD8+CD57+ T cells in acquired aplastic anemia. Investigators profiled TCR beta VDJ and CDR3 from genomic DNA template. TCRdb ran MiXCR on the reads and lists one entry per CDR3 protein. Here the sample spans fewer than 200,000 distinct CDR3 sequences, about 64% being singletons. All patients picked for sequencing had shown, by flow cytometry, an expansion of CD8+CD57+ cells. The sequenced material came from sorted CD4+, CD8+, or CD8+CD57+ T cells (not recorded which) from PBMCs. Receptors originate from a human donor with aplastic anemia.

The chain is built from TRBV11-3 and TRBJ2-1; D unclear. Germline V gives CDR1 SGHNT, CDR2 YENEEA. The CDR3 is made up of 15 amino acids. Trimming stripped 0 bases from V and 2 bases from J, with 8 bases between. CDR3 residues: CASSLDPLAYNEQFF. CDR3 in DNA: TGTGCCAGCAGCTTAGATCCGCTAGCCTACAATGAGCAGTTCTTC.

This chain's CDR3 is CATQFGDDSSYNEQFF. CDR3 DNA sequence: TGTGCCACCCAATTCGGGGACGACAGCTCCTACAATGAGCAGTTCTTC. This sequence joins TRBV19 and TRBJ2-1; the D call may be TRBD1 or TRBD2 (5 bases each). V lost 10 bases and J 0 bases, leaving 19 bases between the germline ends. Looked up from germline, CDR1 is LNHDA and CDR2 is SQIVND (reference sequence). The CDR3 length is 16 residues.

This clonotype was detected a few times. The J gene is TRBJ2-7, the V gene TRBV20-1; 8 positions match TRBD2. The junction had 9 bases not matched to a gene; V was cut back by 1 base and J by 7 bases. The CDR3 is 14 residues long. CDR1 is DFQATT and CDR2 is SNEGSKA in the germline V gene (reference sequence). CDR3 amino acids: CSARALAGGREQYF. CDR3 DNA: TGCAGTGCTAGAGCCTTGGCGGGGGGAAGGGAGCAGTACTTC.

V is TRBV7-2 and J is TRBJ2-7; D unclear. Trimming stripped 5 bases from V and 5 bases from J, with 10 bases between. The CDR3 consists of 12 residues. Germline CDR1 reads SGHTA; CDR2 reads FQGNSA. The CDR3 loop reads CASSQEFDEQYF. As DNA, the CDR3 is TGTGCCAGCAGCCAAGAGTTCGACGAGCAGTACTTC.

The chain is built from TRBV7-3 and TRBJ1-2; no clear D. The CDR3 covers 14 residues. CDR1 is SGHTA, CDR2 FQGTGA, per germline. The V end lost 3 bases, the J end lost 2 bases, and 10 bases lay between the germline ends. Here the CDR3 reads CASSLQYGNYGYTF. DNA of the CDR3: TGTGCCAGCAGCTTGCAGTACGGGAACTATGGCTACACCTTC.

The chain links TRBV7-8 to TRBJ2-2; TRBD2 might be the D (6 bases). CDR1 SGHVS and CDR2 FQNEAQ come from the germline V gene. The ends were cut back, 1 base at V and 5 bases at J, with 14 bases in the middle. The CDR3 runs to 16 residues. This CDR3 reads CASSLEVLRGTGELFF. CDR3 nucleotides: TGTGCCAGCAGCTTAGAAGTCCTACGGGGGACCGGGGAGCTGTTTTTT.

With regard to this clonotype: A junction boundary mismatches the germline segment, possibly from a read error. The rearrangement uses TRBV20-1 and TRBJ2-2, with D possibly TRBD2 on 6 matching bases. The CDR3 consists of 11 residues. CDR1 is DFQATT, CDR2 SNEGSKA, per germline (reference sequence). The CDR3 is CSASGTGGLFF. The CDR3 DNA sequence: TGCAGTGCTTCAGGCACCGGGGGGCTGTTTTTT.

The chain links TRBV24-1 to TRBJ1-5; 10 bases match TRBD1. Looked up from germline, CDR1 is KGHDR and CDR2 is SFDVKD. The V and J ends lost 5 bases and 3 bases, in that order; junction bases with no gene match: 15. The CDR3 length is 19 residues. The CDR3 here is CATSGDRGQGIVNNQPQHF. The CDR3 DNA follows: TGTGCCACCAGTGGGGACAGGGGACAGGGGATCGTGAACAATCAGCCCCAGCATTTT.

The sample holds many counts of this clonotype. V usage is TRBV7-8 and J usage is TRBJ1-5; TRBD1 matches at 8 bases. The CDR3 totals 16 residues. Per the germline V gene, CDR1 is SGHVS and CDR2 is FQNEAQ. With 5 bases clipped from V and 3 bases from J, the junction kept 9 bases outside the gene matches. The DNA of the CDR3 is TGTGCCAGCAGCCTCCCGGGGACAGGACCCAATCAGCCCCAGCATTTT. As protein: CASSLPGTGPNQPQHF. Supplemented by reference TRBV7-8 and TRBJ1-5, the full variable domain reads GAGVSQSPRYKVAKRGQDVALRCDPISGHVSLFWYQQALGQGPEFLTYFQNEAQLDKSGLPSDRFFAERPEGSVSTLKIQRTQQEDSAVYLCASSLPGTGPNQPQHFGDGTRLSIL.

V gene TRBV6-4 combines with J gene TRBJ2-1; D tentatively reads TRBD1 or TRBD2 (5 bases each). This CDR3 contains 13 residues. V shed 3 bases and J shed 7 bases, with 10 bases lying between them. Germline V gives CDR1 MRHNA, CDR2 SNTAGT. The CDR3 protein is CASSEVGTNEQFF. The CDR3 nucleotides read TGTGCCAGCAGTGAGGTGGGGACGAATGAGCAGTTCTTC.

CDR3 nucleotides: TGCAGCGTTAGGGACAGCTCCTACGAGCAGTACTTC. Amino acids: CSVRDSSYEQYF. The rearrangement joins TRBV29-1 to TRBJ2-7; 7 bases map to TRBD1. Germline CDR1 is SQVTM and CDR2 is ANQGSEA. Losses at the gene ends were 5 bases for V and 0 bases for J; bases not matched to a gene: 1. This CDR3 has 12 amino acids.

The gene calls are TRBV7-9 and TRBJ1-1; TRBD1 matches 9 bases. J gave up 4 bases and V 6 bases, and 6 bases lay outside the gene matches. CDR3 length: 14 residues. Germline assignment: CDR1 SEHNR and CDR2 FQNEAQ (reference sequence). For the CDR3, the DNA is TGTGCCAGCAGGGAAGGGACAGGGCCCACTGAAGCTTTCTTT. This translates into CASREGTGPTEAFF. Full variable domain (rest looked up from reference TRBV7-9 and TRBJ1-1): DTGVSQNPRHKITKRGQNVTFRCDPISEHNRLYWYRQTLGQGPEFLTYFQNEAQLEKSRLLSDRFSAERPKGSFSTLEIQRTEQGDSAMYLCASREGTGPTEAFFGQGTRLTVV.

The genes are TRBV19 and TRBJ1-5; 10 bases are a match to TRBD1. V lost 1 base and J lost 6; bases outside the gene matches: 9. The CDR3 covers 17 residues. CDR1 is LNHDA, CDR2 SQIVND, per germline (reference sequence). The CDR3 region has the DNA TGTGCCAGTAGTATAGGAAGGGACAGGGGAGTGGTTCAGCCCCAGCATTTT. Amino acids: CASSIGRDRGVVQPQHF.

The chain links TRBV9 to TRBJ2-7, with a weak D call TRBD2 (7 bases). Germline V lookup: CDR1 SGDLS, CDR2 YYNGEE. The V end lost 5 bases, the J end lost 0 bases, and 12 bases lay between the germline ends. This CDR3 comprises 14 residues. The CDR3 spells CASSGGGSSYEQYF. In DNA form, the CDR3 reads TGTGCCAGCAGTGGGGGCGGGAGCTCCTACGAGCAGTACTTC.

The chain combines TRBV29-1 with TRBJ2-3, with D possibly TRBD1 on 6 matching bases. Germline V gene lookup returns CDR1 SQVTM and CDR2 ANQGSEA. There are 12 residues in the CDR3. V was trimmed by 4 bases and J by 6 bases, leaving 11 bases between them. The CDR3 DNA follows: TGCAGCGTTGGACAGGCCCAGGATACGCAGTATTTT. Translating gives CSVGQAQDTQYF.

Comment on this clonotype: A much more abundant neighbour one base away suggests this may be a read error. This rearrangement joins TRBV20-1 to TRBJ2-1; tentative D call: TRBD2 (5 bases). The length of the CDR3 is 12 residues. V was pared by 3 bases and J by 9 bases, with 12 bases between. Germline V gene sequence: CDR1 DFQATT, CDR2 SNEGSKA (reference sequence). The CDR3 protein is CSARSRECEQFF. The DNA of the CDR3 is TGCAGTGCTAGGTCTCGGGAATGTGAGCAGTTCTTC.

The chain links TRBV5-1 to TRBJ1-6, with 7 nucleotides matching TRBD1. Germline CDR1 SGHRS, CDR2 YFSETQ. Unmatched junction bases numbered 13, after V lost 4 bases and J lost 6 bases. This CDR3 is 17 amino acids long. The CDR3 DNA sequence: TGCGCCAGCAGCCCTCAACCACCAGGGGGGGGTAATTCACCCCTCCACTTT. As protein: CASSPQPPGGGNSPLHF.

The gene calls are TRBV7-9 and TRBJ2-5; 7 positions agree with TRBD1. This CDR3 contains 17 residues. The V and J ends lost 5 bases and 5 bases, in that order; junction bases with no gene match: 17. The germline V gene has CDR1 SEHNR and CDR2 FQNEAQ (reference sequence). CDR3 protein: CASSVNPETGMEETQYF. The CDR3 region has the DNA TGTGCCAGCAGCGTAAATCCTGAGACAGGGATGGAGGAGACCCAGTACTTC.

This clonotype was seen more than once but under ten times. V is TRBV4-2 and J is TRBJ1-4; 10 nucleotides agree with TRBD1. The CDR3 spans 16 residues. V trimming: 4 bases; J trimming: 6 bases; junction bases outside the gene matches: 8. Germline assignment: CDR1 LGHNA and CDR2 YNFKEQ. CDR3 DNA: TGTGCCAGCAGCCCCCGGCCCGGGACAGGGGATGAAAAACTGTTTTTT. Amino acid sequence: CASSPRPGTGDEKLFF.

The rearrangement joins TRBV5-1 to TRBJ1-1, with D possibly being TRBD1 (5 bases). Germline V CDR1 and CDR2: SGHRS, YFSETQ. V lost 1 base and J lost 2, with 12 bases in between. The CDR3 has 15 amino acids. The chain's CDR3 is CASSLSGVVNTEAFF. DNA of the CDR3: TGCGCCAGCAGCTTGTCGGGGGTCGTTAACACTGAAGCTTTCTTT.

The chain carries TRBV19 and TRBJ2-3; 8 nucleotides align to TRBD2. Germline assignment: CDR1 LNHDA and CDR2 SQIVND (reference sequence). J was trimmed by 0 bases and V by 5 bases; bases with no gene match: 4. The CDR3 runs to 15 residues. For the CDR3, the DNA is TGTGCCAGTAGTTTCCAGCGGGGGAGCACAGATACGCAGTATTTT. It encodes CASSFQRGSTDTQYF.

The chain joins TRBV10-3 to TRBJ2-7; 10 bases are a match to TRBD1. Germline lookup yields CDR1 ENHRY and CDR2 SYGVKD. CDR3 size: 15 residues. V dropped 4 bases and J dropped 3; count of bases not matched to a gene: 6. The CDR3, as DNA: TGTGCCATCAGTGCTGGGGACAGGGGACACTACGAGCAGTACTTC. Encoded protein: CAISAGDRGHYEQYF.

The chain uses TRBV10-3 and TRBJ2-2; 8 nucleotides line up with TRBD1. CDR1 is ENHRY, CDR2 SYGVKD, per germline. The V and J ends lost 4 bases and 4 bases, in that order; junction bases with no gene match: 5. The CDR3 is 15 amino acids. CDR3 sequence: CAISVSGGGTGELFF. DNA of the CDR3: TGTGCCATCAGTGTATCAGGGGGCGGCACCGGGGAGCTGTTTTTT.

J is TRBJ1-5 and V is TRBV7-8, with unresolved D. CDR3 size: 17 residues. Between the trimmed V and J ends, which lost 2 bases and 3 bases, there was a span of 17 bases. From germline, CDR1 is SGHVS and CDR2 FQNEAQ. The CDR3 loop reads CASSLKQKGWNNQPQHF. The CDR3 DNA reads TGTGCCAGCAGCTTAAAACAGAAGGGTTGGAACAATCAGCCCCAGCATTTT.

This clonotype was counted only a few times. This chain uses TRBV10-1 with TRBJ2-2; no firm D call. Germline V CDR1 and CDR2: WNHNN, SYGVQD (reference sequence). Trimming shortened V by 3 bases and J by 9 bases, and 8 bases separated the two germline ends. This CDR3 comprises 12 residues. This CDR3 reads CASSEVGRELFF. DNA for the CDR3: TGCGCCAGCAGTGAAGTCGGCAGGGAGCTGTTTTTT.

Many counts were recorded for this clonotype. The chain employs TRBV4-1 and TRBJ1-5; the match to TRBD1 covers 10 bases. Germline V gene data show CDR1 as MGHRA and CDR2 as YSYEKL. This CDR3 has 16 amino acids. After removal of 1 base from V and 5 bases from J, the junction contained 5 bases not matched to a gene. CDR3 residues: CASSQVGTGVYQPQHF. The CDR3 DNA sequence: TGCGCCAGCAGCCAAGTGGGGACAGGGGTCTATCAGCCCCAGCATTTT.

The chain links TRBV10-3 to TRBJ1-2; 7 bases line up with TRBD1. The J segment lost 5 bases and the V segment lost 0 bases, leaving 6 bases of the junction unmatched. The CDR3 sequence is 15 residues long. From germline, CDR1 is ENHRY and CDR2 SYGVKD. In nucleotides, the CDR3 is TGTGCCATCAGTGAGTCAGGGGGCGCAGGGTATGGCTACACCTTC. This translates into CAISESGGAGYGYTF.

This clonotype was found a few times. One end of the junction does not line up with germline, which may come from a read error. The chain uses TRBV5-5 and TRBJ2-5, with 11 bases lining up with TRBD1. CDR1 is SGHKS, CDR2 YYEKEE, per germline (reference sequence). There are 15 residues in the CDR3. This CDR3 reads CASSPDRGQGETQYF. The CDR3 DNA is TGCGCCAGCAGCCCGGACAGGGGGCAGGGGGAGACTCAGTACTTC.

Written as DNA, the CDR3 is TGTGCCAGCAGCTTAATACCAAACCCAGGCTACACCTTC. Translating it yields CASSLIPNPGYTF. The V and J genes are TRBV5-6 and TRBJ1-2; D call uncertain. This CDR3 contains 13 residues. The V end was cut by 2 bases, the J end by 8 bases, with 13 bases between. In germline, CDR1 is SGHDT, CDR2 YYEEEE.

This clonotype was seen a single time. The rearrangement links TRBV19 to TRBJ1-1, with 9 bases aligning to TRBD1. Germline loops: CDR1 LNHDA, CDR2 SQIVND (reference sequence). CDR3 length: 13 residues. The junction had 4 bases not matched to a gene; V was cut back by 7 bases and J by 4 bases. CDR3 in DNA: TGTGCCAGTACCGCACAGGGGGCCACTGAAGCTTTCTTT. The encoded protein is CASTAQGATEAFF.

CDR3 region: CATSDGTAYGYTF. DNA of the CDR3: TGTGCCACCAGTGATGGGACAGCCTATGGCTACACCTTC. This rearrangement joins TRBV24-1 to TRBJ1-2, with TRBD1 identical over 7 bases. The CDR3 has 13 amino acids. V was pared by 3 bases and J by 4 bases, with 1 base of the junction left unmatched. Germline-derived CDR1 and CDR2 are KGHDR and SFDVKD.

Written as DNA, the CDR3 is TGTGCCAGCGGAGGGGAGAGGAACACTGAAGCTTTCTTT. It specifies CASGGERNTEAFF. The gene calls are TRBV2 and TRBJ1-1, with a tentative D call TRBD1 (5 bases). The V gene lost 8 bases and the J gene lost 1 base, with 11 bases spanning the gap. Germline CDR1 is SNHLY and CDR2 is FYNNEI. The CDR3 has 13 residues.